Each of the 17 T cell receptor beta chains below was sequenced from the same sample in a study of T-cell memory formation after mild COVID-19. TCRdb called the 5' RACE reads again in MiXCR, with one record for every CDR3 protein. The repertoire includes about 240,000 distinct CDR3 sequences, approximately 9% of them detected once, and 20% to 25% sits in the top ten. The sample was PBMCs or a T cell subset sorted from them (not recorded which). The receptors originated from a young man who had mild COVID-19 (a few samples of this study predate the infection). Cell type and time point are not known.

In its sample, this clonotype was seen a few times. The chain employs TRBV5-1 and TRBJ2-7, with 8 bases that match TRBD1. Looked up from germline, CDR1 is SGHRS and CDR2 is YFSETQ. With 0 bases clipped from V and 3 bases from J, the junction kept 8 bases outside the gene matches. This CDR3 is 16 amino acids long. The DNA for the CDR3 is TGCGCCAGCAGCTTGGGACAGGGGTCGAGGGGCTACGAGCAGTACTTC. Translated, it gives CASSLGQGSRGYEQYF.

This chain links TRBV7-2 with TRBJ1-6; no firm D call. Looked up from germline, CDR1 is SGHTA and CDR2 is FQGNSA. V lost 1 base to trimming and J lost 6 bases, with 4 bases between them. This CDR3 contains 13 residues. CDR3 coding DNA: TGTGCCAGCAGCTTAGGGAGTAATTCACCCCTCCACTTT. Encoded protein: CASSLGSNSPLHF.

This clonotype was found a few times. J is TRBJ2-1 and V is TRBV27, with 9 bases aligning to TRBD2. V lost 6 bases, J lost 6 bases, and 12 bases stayed unmatched. CDR3 length equals 16 residues. Germline V gene lookup returns CDR1 MNHEY and CDR2 SMNVEV (reference sequence). The CDR3 reads CASSPAGGLSFNEQFF. CDR3 coding DNA: TGTGCCAGCAGCCCCGCGGGGGGGCTTTCGTTCAATGAGCAGTTCTTC.

The sample holds a few counts of this clonotype. The V gene is TRBV5-1, the J gene TRBJ2-3; 11 positions agree with TRBD2. Germline V gives CDR1 SGHRS, CDR2 YFSETQ. CDR3 length: 16 residues. Unmatched junction bases numbered 4, after V lost 0 bases and J lost 4 bases. The chain's CDR3 is CASSLGTSGRPDTQYF. The CDR3 region has the DNA TGCGCCAGCAGCTTGGGGACTAGCGGGCGACCAGATACGCAGTATTTT.

The sample holds many counts of this clonotype. This chain joins TRBV12-3 or TRBV12-4 and TRBJ2-4; no clear D gene. Between the trimmed V and J ends, which lost 2 bases and 0 bases, there was a span of 8 bases. The CDR3 runs 15 residues. As DNA, the CDR3 is TGTGCCAGCAGTTTATGGGTACTAGCCAAAAACATTCAGTACTTC. As protein: CASSLWVLAKNIQYF.

This clonotype was counted a few times. The rearrangement joins TRBV5-1 to TRBJ1-2; D might be TRBD1 (5 bases). V lost 3 bases, J lost 4 bases, and 13 bases lay in between. The CDR3 totals 14 residues. The V gene's germline CDR1 is SGHRS and CDR2 YFSETQ. The DNA for the CDR3 is TGCGCCAGCAGCTCCCTGACAGATTCCTATGGCTACACCTTC. Amino acid sequence: CASSSLTDSYGYTF.

There are many counts of this clonotype. The chain combines TRBV4-1 with TRBJ2-1, with 11 bases lining up with TRBD2. The junction had 10 bases not matched to a gene; V was cut back by 8 bases and J by 1 base. Per the germline V gene, CDR1 is MGHRA and CDR2 is YSYEKL. The CDR3 consists of 17 residues. In DNA, the CDR3 is TGCGCCAGCTCGGGTAGCGGGGGGGCCGGATCCTACAATGAGCAGTTCTTC. The encoded protein is CASSGSGGAGSYNEQFF.

This chain uses TRBV5-1 with TRBJ1-2, with 7 bases lining up with TRBD1. After removal of 7 bases from V and 3 bases from J, the junction contained 18 bases not matched to a gene. The CDR3 consists of 17 residues. Germline V CDR1 and CDR2: SGHRS, YFSETQ. The CDR3 nucleotides read TGCGCCAGCGCCACAGGGGCAGGGCAACTTGGTGACTATGGCTACACCTTC. Protein: CASATGAGQLGDYGYTF.

This rearrangement joins TRBV7-2 to TRBJ1-2; 7 bases are shared with TRBD1. The trim removed 2 bases at V and 7 bases at J, leaving 4 bases unmatched. The CDR3 is made up of 13 amino acids. Per germline, CDR1 SGHTA and CDR2 FQGNSA. DNA for the CDR3: TGTGCCAGCAGCTTAACAGGGGAAGTTGGCTACACCTTC. Its translation is CASSLTGEVGYTF.

The rearrangement joins TRBV6-5 to TRBJ2-7, with 7 bases lining up with TRBD1. This CDR3 region has 16 residues. V dropped 0 bases and J dropped 1; count of bases not matched to a gene: 6. Germline loops: CDR1 MNHEY, CDR2 SVGAGI. The CDR3 here is CASSYSTGSGSYEQYF. The CDR3 region has the DNA TGTGCCAGCAGTTACTCGACAGGGTCGGGGTCCTACGAGCAGTACTTC.

In this sample, this clonotype turned up a few times. The CDR3: CAINLAGGDEQFF. CDR3 bases: TGTGCCATCAATCTAGCGGGGGGGGATGAGCAGTTCTTC. The chain has TRBV10-3 and TRBJ2-1, with 12 bases aligning to TRBD2. Germline assignment: CDR1 ENHRY and CDR2 SYGVKD. V shed 7 bases, J shed 8 bases, and the junction held 3 bases outside the gene matches. CDR3 length: 13 amino acids.

The rearrangement uses TRBV9 and TRBJ2-7; the D gene is possibly TRBD1 (6 bases). Germline V gene sequence: CDR1 SGDLS, CDR2 YYNGEE. This CDR3 has 15 residues. V gave up 1 base and J gave up 7 bases, with 18 bases separating them. The CDR3: CASSVTGNNPGEQYF. DNA of the CDR3: TGTGCCAGCAGCGTAACAGGGAACAACCCGGGGGAGCAGTACTTC.

This clonotype was seen more than once but under ten times. The chain recombines TRBV30 with TRBJ2-5, with D hard to call. The CDR3 length is 13 residues. CDR1 GTSNPN and CDR2 SVGIG come from the germline V gene (reference sequence). The ends were cut back, 0 bases at V and 0 bases at J, with 5 bases in the middle. CDR3 bases: TGTGCCTGGAGTGTAACAGACCAAGAGACCCAGTACTTC. Translation gives CAWSVTDQETQYF.

This clonotype was observed many times. J is TRBJ2-7 and V is TRBV18; 9 bases align to TRBD1. Germline trimming cut 3 bases from V and 2 bases from J; bases unmatched to any gene: 2. Germline CDR1 and CDR2: KGHSH and LQKENI. The CDR3 contains 14 residues. DNA for the CDR3: TGTGCCAGCTCACCGCGACAGGGGGCCTACGAGCAGTACTTC. Residues: CASSPRQGAYEQYF.

This chain links TRBV5-6 with TRBJ2-7; the match to TRBD1 covers 7 bases. This CDR3 has 13 amino acids. After removal of 2 bases from V and 3 bases from J, the junction contained 2 bases not matched to a gene. The germline V gene has CDR1 SGHDT and CDR2 YYEEEE. The CDR3 reads CASSLGQDYEQYF. In DNA, the CDR3 is TGTGCCAGCAGCTTAGGACAGGACTACGAGCAGTACTTC.

To note about this clonotype: No DNA is shown, since the ends of the CDR3 on it are uncertain; the CDR3 is the one TCRdb lists. The chain is built from TRBV7-2 and TRBJ2-2; the table names TRBD2, a call not compared with the DNA. Germline CDR1 reads SGHTA; CDR2 reads FQGNSA. The CDR3 region is 16 residues in length, termini included. This CDR3 is CASSHPLGAAPGSCFF.

This clonotype occurred a few times. The chain has TRBV12-3 or TRBV12-4 and TRBJ1-6, with TRBD1 matching over 7 bases. This CDR3 is 14 amino acids long. V was pared by 2 bases and J by 8 bases, with 3 bases of the junction left unmatched. CDR3 bases: TGTGCCAGCAGTTTAAGGGGGCAAGATTCACCCCTCCACTTT. This gives the protein CASSLRGQDSPLHF.